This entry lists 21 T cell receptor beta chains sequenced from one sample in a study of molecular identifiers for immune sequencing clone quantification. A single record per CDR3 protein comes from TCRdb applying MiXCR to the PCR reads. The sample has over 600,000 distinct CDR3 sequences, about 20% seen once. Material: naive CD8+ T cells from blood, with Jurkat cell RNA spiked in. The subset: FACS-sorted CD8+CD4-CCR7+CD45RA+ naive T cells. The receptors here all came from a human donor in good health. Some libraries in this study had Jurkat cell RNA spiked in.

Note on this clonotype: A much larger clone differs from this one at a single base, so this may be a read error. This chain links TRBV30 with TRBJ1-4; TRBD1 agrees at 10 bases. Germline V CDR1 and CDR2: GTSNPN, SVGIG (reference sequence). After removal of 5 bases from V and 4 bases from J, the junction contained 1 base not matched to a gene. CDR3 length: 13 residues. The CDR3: CAWGTGVNEKLFF. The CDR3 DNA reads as TGTGCCTGGGGGACAGGGGTTAATGAAAAACTGTTTTTT. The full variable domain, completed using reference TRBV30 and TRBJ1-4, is SQTIHQWPATLVQPVGSPLSLECTVEGTSNPNLYWYRQAAGRGLQLLFYSVGIGQISSEVPQNLSASRPQDRQFILSSKKLLLSDSGFYLCAWGTGVNEKLFFGSGTQLSVL.

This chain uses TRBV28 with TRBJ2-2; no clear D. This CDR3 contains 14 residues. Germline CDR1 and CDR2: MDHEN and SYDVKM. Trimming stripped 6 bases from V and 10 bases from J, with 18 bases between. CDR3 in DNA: TGTGCCAGCAGACCCGCCTACTCTCCCCCGGAGCTGTTTTTT. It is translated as CASRPAYSPPELFF.

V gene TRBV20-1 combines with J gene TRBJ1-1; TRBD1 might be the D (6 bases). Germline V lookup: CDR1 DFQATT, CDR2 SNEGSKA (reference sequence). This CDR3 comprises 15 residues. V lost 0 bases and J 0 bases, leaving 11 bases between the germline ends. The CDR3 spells CSARDPTGLNTEAFF. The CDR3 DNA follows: TGCAGTGCTAGAGATCCCACAGGGCTGAACACTGAAGCTTTCTTT.

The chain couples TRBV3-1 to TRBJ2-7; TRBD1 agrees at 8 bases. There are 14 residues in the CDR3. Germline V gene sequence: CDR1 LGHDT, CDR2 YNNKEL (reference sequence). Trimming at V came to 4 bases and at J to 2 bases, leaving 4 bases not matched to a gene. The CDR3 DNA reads TGTGCCAGCAGCCTACAGGGGGTGACCTACGAGCAGTACTTC. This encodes CASSLQGVTYEQYF.

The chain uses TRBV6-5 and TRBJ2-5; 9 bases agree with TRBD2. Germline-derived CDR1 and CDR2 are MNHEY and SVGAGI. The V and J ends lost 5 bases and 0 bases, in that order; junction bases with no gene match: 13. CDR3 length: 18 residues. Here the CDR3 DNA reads TGTGCCAGCAGTGACCACGTGGTTGCTAGCGGGGACCAAGAGACCCAGTACTTC. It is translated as CASSDHVVASGDQETQYF.

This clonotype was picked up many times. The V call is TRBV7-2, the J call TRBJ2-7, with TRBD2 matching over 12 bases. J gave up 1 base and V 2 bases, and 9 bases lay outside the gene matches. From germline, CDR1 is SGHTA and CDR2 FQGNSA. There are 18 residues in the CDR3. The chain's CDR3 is CASSLLAGGYPESYEQYF. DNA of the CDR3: TGTGCCAGCAGCTTACTAGCGGGGGGGTACCCGGAATCCTACGAGCAGTACTTC.

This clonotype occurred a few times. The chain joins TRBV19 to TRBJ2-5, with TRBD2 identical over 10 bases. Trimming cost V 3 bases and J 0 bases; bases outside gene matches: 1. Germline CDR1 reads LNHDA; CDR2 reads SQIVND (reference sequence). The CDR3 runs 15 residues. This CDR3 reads CASSISGGYQETQYF. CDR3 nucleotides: TGTGCCAGTAGTATTAGCGGGGGGTACCAAGAGACCCAGTACTTC.

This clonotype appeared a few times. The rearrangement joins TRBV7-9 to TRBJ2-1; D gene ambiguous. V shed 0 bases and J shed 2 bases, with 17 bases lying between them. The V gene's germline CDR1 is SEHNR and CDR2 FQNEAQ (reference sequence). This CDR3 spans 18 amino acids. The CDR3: CASSLALGRSTTYNEQFF. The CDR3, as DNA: TGTGCCAGCAGCTTAGCCCTAGGGCGGAGTACCACCTACAATGAGCAGTTCTTC.

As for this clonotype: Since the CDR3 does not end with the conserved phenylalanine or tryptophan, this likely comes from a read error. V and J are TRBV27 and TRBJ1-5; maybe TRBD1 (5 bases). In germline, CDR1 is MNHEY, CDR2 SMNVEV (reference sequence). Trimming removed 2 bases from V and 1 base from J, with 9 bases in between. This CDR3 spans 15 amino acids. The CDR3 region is CASSLVQGSNQPQHS. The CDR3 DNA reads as TGTGCCAGCAGTTTAGTTCAGGGAAGCAATCAGCCCCAGCATTCT.

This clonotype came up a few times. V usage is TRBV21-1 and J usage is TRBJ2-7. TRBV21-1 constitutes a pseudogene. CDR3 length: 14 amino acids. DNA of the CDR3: TGTGCCAGCAGCAAAGTAGGCCTTTCCTACGAGCAGTACTTC. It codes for CASSKVGLSYEQYF.

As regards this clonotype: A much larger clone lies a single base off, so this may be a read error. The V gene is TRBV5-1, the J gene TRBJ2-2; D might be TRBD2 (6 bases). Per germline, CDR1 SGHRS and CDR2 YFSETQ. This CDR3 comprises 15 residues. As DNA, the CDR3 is TGCGCCAGCAGCCCGGGGCGGGGAAACACCGGGCAGCTGTTTTTT. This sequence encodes CASSPGRGNTGQLFF.

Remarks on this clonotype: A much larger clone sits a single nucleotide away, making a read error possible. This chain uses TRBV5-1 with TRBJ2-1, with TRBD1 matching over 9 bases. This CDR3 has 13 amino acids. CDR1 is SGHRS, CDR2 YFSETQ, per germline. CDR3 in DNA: TGCACCAGCAGCTTGACAGGGGGCAATGAGCAGTTCTTC. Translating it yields CTSSLTGGNEQFF.

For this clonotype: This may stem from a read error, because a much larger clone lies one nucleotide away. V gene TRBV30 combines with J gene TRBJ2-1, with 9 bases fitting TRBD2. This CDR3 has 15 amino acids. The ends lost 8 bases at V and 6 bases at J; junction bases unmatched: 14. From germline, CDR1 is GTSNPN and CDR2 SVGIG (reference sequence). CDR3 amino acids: CARLGGLAGANEQFF. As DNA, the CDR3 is TGTGCCCGGCTCGGGGGGTTAGCGGGAGCCAATGAGCAGTTCTTC.

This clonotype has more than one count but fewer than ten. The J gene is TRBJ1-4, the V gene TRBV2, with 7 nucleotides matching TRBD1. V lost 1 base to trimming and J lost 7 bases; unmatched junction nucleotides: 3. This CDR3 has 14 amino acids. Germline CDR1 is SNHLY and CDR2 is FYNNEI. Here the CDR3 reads CASSEGQGVEKLFF. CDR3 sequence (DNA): TGTGCCAGCAGTGAAGGACAGGGAGTTGAAAAACTGTTTTTT.

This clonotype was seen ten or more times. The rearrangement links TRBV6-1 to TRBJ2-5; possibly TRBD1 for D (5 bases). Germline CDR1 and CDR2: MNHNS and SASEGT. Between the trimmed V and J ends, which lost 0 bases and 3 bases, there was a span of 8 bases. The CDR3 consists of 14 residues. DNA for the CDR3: TGTGCCAGCAGTGAAGCTACAGGCAAAGAGACCCAGTACTTC. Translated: CASSEATGKETQYF.

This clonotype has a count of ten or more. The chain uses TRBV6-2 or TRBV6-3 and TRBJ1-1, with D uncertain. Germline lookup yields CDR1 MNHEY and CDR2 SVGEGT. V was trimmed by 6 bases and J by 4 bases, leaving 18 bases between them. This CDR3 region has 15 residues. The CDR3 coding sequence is TGTGCCAGCAGACCCGGTCGAGAAGGCGGCACTGAAGCTTTCTTT. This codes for CASRPGREGGTEAFF.

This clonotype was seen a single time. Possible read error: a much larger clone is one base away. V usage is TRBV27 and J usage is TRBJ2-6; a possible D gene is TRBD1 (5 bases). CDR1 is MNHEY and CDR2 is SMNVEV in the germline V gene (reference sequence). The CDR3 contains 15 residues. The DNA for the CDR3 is TGTGCCGGCAGTCCCCAGGGAAGTGGGGCCAACGTCCTGACTTTC. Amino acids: CAGSPQGSGANVLTF.

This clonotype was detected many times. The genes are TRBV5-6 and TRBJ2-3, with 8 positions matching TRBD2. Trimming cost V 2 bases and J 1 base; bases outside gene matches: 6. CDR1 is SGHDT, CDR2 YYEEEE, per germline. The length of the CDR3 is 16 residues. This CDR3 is CASSFGLADGTDTQYF. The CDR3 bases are TGTGCCAGCAGCTTTGGACTAGCTGATGGCACAGATACGCAGTATTTT.

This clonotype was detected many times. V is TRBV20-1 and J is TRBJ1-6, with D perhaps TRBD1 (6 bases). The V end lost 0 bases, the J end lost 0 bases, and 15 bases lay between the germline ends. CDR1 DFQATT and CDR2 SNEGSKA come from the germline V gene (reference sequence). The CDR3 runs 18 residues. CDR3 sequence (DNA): TGCAGTGCTAGAGATCGAGGGGGAATTCCCTCCTATAATTCACCCCTCCACTTT. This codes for CSARDRGGIPSYNSPLHF.

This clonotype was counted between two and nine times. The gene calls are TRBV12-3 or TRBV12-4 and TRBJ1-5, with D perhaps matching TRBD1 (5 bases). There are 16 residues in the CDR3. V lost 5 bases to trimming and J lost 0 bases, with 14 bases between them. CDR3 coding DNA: TGTGCCAGCAGTAATCGGGACGGAGATAGCAATCAGCCCCAGCATTTT. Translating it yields CASSNRDGDSNQPQHF.

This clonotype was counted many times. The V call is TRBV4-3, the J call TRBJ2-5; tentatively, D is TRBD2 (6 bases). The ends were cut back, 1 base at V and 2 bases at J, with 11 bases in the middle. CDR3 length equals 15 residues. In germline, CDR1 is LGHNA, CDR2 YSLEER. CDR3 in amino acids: CASSQARGRQETQYF. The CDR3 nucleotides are TGCGCCAGCAGCCAAGCCCGGGGGAGGCAAGAGACCCAGTACTTC.